The rows below give T cell receptor beta chains drawn from one sample of a study of cytomegalovirus exposure and HLA in healthy donors. The method was immunoSEQ multiplex PCR; TCRdb's version includes in-frame clones alone and lacks a portion of them. The sample lists 150,000 to 200,000 clones, roughly 82% seen once, with 1.5% to 1.9% in the top ten. Input material: PBMCs. These receptors were obtained from a man aged 35-49 years in good health and CMV-seronegative. CDR3s include the opening cysteine and the closing phenylalanine or tryptophan. Each record gives: clone size, D gene, V gene, J gene, CDR3 DNA, CDR3 protein. D genes are given only for firm matches. Not every row has a clone size; where given, it reads once, few, many or a size class.

-	TRBD1	TRBV10-3	TRBJ2-6	TGTGCCATCAGTGAGGTGGGACAGGGAGACTCTGGGGCCAACGTCCTGACTTTC	CAISEVGQGDSGANVLTF
once	-	TRBV4-2	TRBJ2-7	TGTGCCAGCAGCCGACAACCGGACGGGGCCTACGAGCAGTACTTC	CASSRQPDGAYEQYF
once	TRBD2	TRBV6-5	TRBJ2-5	TGTGCCAGCAGCCGGGGGGGAGGCCGGGAGACCCAGTACTTC	CASSRGGGRETQYF
few	TRBD2	TRBV7-2	TRBJ2-1	TGTGCCAGCAGCTTAGAGGCGGGAGTAACCTACAATGAGCAGTTCTTC	CASSLEAGVTYNEQFF
-	TRBD1	TRBV6-5	TRBJ1-2	TGTGCCAGCGTTATAGGGCAGGGGGGAGGCTACACCTTC	CASVIGQGGGYTF
-	-	TRBV9	TRBJ1-5	TGTGCCAGCAGCGTAGATCCAGCGAGCAATCAGCCCCAGCATTTT	CASSVDPASNQPQHF
-	TRBD1	TRBV28	TRBJ2-7	TGTGCCAGCAGTACGTCCGGGACAGGGATCTACGAGCAGTACTTC	CASSTSGTGIYEQYF
-	-	TRBV7-2	TRBJ1-5	TGTGCCAGCAGCTCCTACAGGTATCAGCCCCAGCATTTT	CASSSYRYQPQHF
-	TRBD1	TRBV19	TRBJ2-3	TGTGCCAGTAGCGGAAGGAGGACAGGCGATGCGGATTTT	CASSGRRTGDADF
few	TRBD2	TRBV4-2	TRBJ2-7	TGTGCCAGCAGCCAAGTTACTAGCGGGAGCTCCTACGAGCAGTACTTC	CASSQVTSGSSYEQYF
few	-	TRBV23-1	TRBJ2-3	TGCGCCAGTGTCTTCAGGGGACACCCCACAGATACGCAGTATTTT	CASVFRGHPTDTQYF
few	TRBD1	TRBV27	TRBJ2-1	TGTGCCAGCAGCCGACAGGGCGGTGAGCAGTTCTTC	CASSRQGGEQFF
-	TRBD2	TRBV7-2	TRBJ2-5	TGTGCCAGCAGTAATAGCGGGGGGGCAACGGAGACCCAGTACTTC	CASSNSGGATETQYF
-	-	TRBV11-3	TRBJ2-1	TGTGCCAGCAGCTCACGGGACTTGGGATCCTACAATGAGCAGTTCTTC	CASSSRDLGSYNEQFF
-	-	TRBV19	TRBJ1-2	TGTGCCAGTAGCGTTAGGGGGAACTATGGCTACACCTTC	CASSVRGNYGYTF
-	-	TRBV7-3	TRBJ1-4	TGTGCCAGCAGCTTAAAGCCGAACCCGGGTGAAAAACTGTTTTTT	CASSLKPNPGEKLFF
-	TRBD1	TRBV27	TRBJ1-1	TGTGCCAGCAGTTTGACGGGACAGGGGAGCTTCAAGAACACTGAAGCTTTCTTT	CASSLTGQGSFKNTEAFF
-	-	TRBV4-1	TRBJ2-1	TGCGCCAGCAGCCCGGGGTACAATGAGCAGTTCTTC	CASSPGYNEQFF
-	TRBD2	TRBV6-5	TRBJ2-1	TGTGCCAGCAGCCCCTCTAGCGGGGTCTACAATGAGCAGTTCTTC	CASSPSSGVYNEQFF
once	-	TRBV7-6	TRBJ1-2	TGTGCCAGCACAGGGGAATTAGGGTATGGCTACACCTTC	CASTGELGYGYTF